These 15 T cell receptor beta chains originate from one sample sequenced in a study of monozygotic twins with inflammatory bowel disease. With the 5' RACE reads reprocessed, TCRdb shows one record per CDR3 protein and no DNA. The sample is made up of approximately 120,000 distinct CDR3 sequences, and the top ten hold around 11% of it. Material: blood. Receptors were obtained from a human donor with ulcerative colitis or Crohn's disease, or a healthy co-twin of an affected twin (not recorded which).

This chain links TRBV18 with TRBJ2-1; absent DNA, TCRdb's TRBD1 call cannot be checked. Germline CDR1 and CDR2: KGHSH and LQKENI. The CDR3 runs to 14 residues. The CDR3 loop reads CASYWTGASNEQFF.

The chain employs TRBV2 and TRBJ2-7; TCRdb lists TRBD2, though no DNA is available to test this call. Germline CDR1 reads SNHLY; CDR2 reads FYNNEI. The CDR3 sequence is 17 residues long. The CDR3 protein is CATGQGLAGGSSYEQYF.

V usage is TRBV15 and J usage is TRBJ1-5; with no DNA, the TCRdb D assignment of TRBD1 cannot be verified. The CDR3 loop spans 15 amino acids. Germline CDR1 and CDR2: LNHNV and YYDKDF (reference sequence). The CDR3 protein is CATSRGTGSEQPQHF.

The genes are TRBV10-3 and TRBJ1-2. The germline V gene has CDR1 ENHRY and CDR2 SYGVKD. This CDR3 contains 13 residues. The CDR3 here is CAIGRGGNYGYTF.

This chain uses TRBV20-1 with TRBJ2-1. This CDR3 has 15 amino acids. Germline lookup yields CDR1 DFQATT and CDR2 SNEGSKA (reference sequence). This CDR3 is CSAPIGVDPYNEQFF.

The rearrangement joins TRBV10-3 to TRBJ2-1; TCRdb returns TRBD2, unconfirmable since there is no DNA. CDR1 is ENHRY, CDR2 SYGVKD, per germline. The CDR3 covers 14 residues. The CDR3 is CAISASGDHNEQFF.

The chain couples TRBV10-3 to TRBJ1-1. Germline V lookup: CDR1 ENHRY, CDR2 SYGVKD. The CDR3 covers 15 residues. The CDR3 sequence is CAISESNRPNTEAFF.

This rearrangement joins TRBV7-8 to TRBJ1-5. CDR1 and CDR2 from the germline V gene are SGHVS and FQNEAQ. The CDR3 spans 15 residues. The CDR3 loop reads CASSLFYSIYQPQHF.

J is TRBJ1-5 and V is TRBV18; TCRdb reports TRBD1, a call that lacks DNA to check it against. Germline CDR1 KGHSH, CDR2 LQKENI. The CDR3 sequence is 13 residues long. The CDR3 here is CASSPPTGRPQHF.

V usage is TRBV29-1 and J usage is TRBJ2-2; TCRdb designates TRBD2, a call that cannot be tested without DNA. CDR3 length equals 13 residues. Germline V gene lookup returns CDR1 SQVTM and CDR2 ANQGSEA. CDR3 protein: CSVDRGGSGELFF.

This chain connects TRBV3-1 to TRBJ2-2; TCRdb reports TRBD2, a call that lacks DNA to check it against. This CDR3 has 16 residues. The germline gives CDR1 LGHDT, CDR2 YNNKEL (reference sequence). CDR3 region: CASSQGLAGGTGELFF. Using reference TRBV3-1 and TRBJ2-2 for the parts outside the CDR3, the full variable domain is DTAVSQTPKYLVTQMGNDKSIKCEQNLGHDTMYWYKQDSKKFLKIMFSYNNKELIINETVPNRFSPKSPDKAHLNLHINSLELGDSAVYFCASSQGLAGGTGELFFGEGSRLTVL.

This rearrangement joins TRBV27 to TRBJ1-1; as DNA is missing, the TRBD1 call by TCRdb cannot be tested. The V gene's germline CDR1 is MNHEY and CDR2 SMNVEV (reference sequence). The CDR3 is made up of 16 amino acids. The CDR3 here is CASSPRDVGVNTEAFF.

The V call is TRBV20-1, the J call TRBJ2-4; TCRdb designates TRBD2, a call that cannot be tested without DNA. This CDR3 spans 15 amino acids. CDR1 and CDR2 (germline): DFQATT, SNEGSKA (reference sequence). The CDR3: CSARDQAGGRNIQYF.

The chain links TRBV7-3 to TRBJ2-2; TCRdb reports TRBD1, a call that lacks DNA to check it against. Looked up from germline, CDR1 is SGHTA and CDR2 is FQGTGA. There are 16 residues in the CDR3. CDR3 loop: CASSPRDRGNTGELFF.

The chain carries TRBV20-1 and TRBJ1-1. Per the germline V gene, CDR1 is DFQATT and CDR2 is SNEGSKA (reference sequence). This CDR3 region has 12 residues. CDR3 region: CSGSTYNTEAFF.